These T cell receptor beta chains were read from a single sample in a study of blood T cell repertoires in COVID-19. Repertoires were generated with immunoSEQ multiplex PCR, while TCRdb's copy carries only in-frame clones and drops some. This sample has about 120,000 clones, with about nine tenths found just once. The sequenced sample was peripheral blood. Every receptor here comes from a human donor in a cohort sampled during active COVID-19. Both conserved end residues are part of each CDR3. The D gene is left open where the match is weak. Some rows have no size entry. The others give once, few or many, or a class for an expanded clone.

TRBV28 NA NA CASSASAQDEQYF
TRBV7-8 NA NA CASSLALGAQALYGYTF
TRBV6-4 NA NA CASSLRGGNTEAFF
TRBV15 TRBD1 NA CATSRDTRGREQYF
TRBV7-8 NA NA CASSLGSQGPQETQYF
TRBV9 TRBD1 once CASSAQGAGNSPLHF
TRBV19 TRBD2 NA CASSMTSGTLDEQYF
TRBV25-1 NA NA CASSERTSGSEKLFF
TRBV9 TRBD1 NA CASSVEDRLADTQYF
TRBV11-2 NA NA CASSLVGDTYEQYF
TRBV7-6 TRBD1 NA CASSLRQGKDYEQYF
TRBV18 NA NA CASSPARGGFSGYTF
TRBV12-1 NA few CASSNKGLTYGYTF
TRBV15 TRBD1 once CATSLTGLNTEAFF
TRBV7-9 NA NA CASTEPGQANEKLFF
TRBV13 TRBD2 NA CASSLRSAGVYEQYF
TRBV5-5 TRBD1 NA CASSLRPPGTGNTEAFF
TRBV24-1 NA NA CATSDRGLNNEQFF
TRBV7-8 TRBD2 NA CASSDSNLLAGGWYEQYF
TRBV7-2 NA once CASSLSGGRNTQYF
TRBV5-4 NA NA CASSSPAGSEAFF
TRBV3-1/TRBV3-2 TRBD2 NA CASSAPLAGESETQYF
TRBV4-2 NA NA CASSQDQVQWKNIQYF
TRBV6-5 TRBD1 NA CASSSRTGGVYEQYF
TRBV3-1/TRBV3-2 NA NA CASSQEPRPYEQYF
TRBV6-5 NA once CASIRGNTIYF
TRBV5-4 NA NA CASSLPGTKNTGELFF
TRBV7-2 TRBD1 few CASTGTGGVRAYEQYF
TRBV27 TRBD1 NA CASSWWDSSSYEQYF
TRBV29-1 NA NA CSYSPGKGGDEQYF
TRBV11-2 NA NA CASSLDRGGNIQYF
TRBV5-1 NA NA CASSLGGGTSTNEKLFF
TRBV5-4 TRBD1 NA CASSSGTANTGELFF
TRBV19 TRBD1 NA CATTFGTGRINQPQHF
TRBV7-8 NA NA CASSLAGGDSGANVLTF
TRBV28 NA NA CASSFTPGNTIYF
TRBV5-5 NA NA CASSLTVSYEQYF
TRBV7-8 NA once CASSLEGRGKYGELFF
TRBV5-4 TRBD1 NA CASSWGQNPYEQYF
TRBV14 NA NA CASSPQPGVEQYF
TRBV10-3 TRBD1 NA CAISDRGKGTDTQYF
TRBV6-5 NA once CASSLRHRETQYF
TRBV5-1 TRBD2 NA CASSPGGTSDEQFF
TRBV29-1 TRBD1 NA CSAPGQGNRGGTEAFF
TRBV7-9 NA NA CASSLGANTIYF
TRBV30 TRBD1 once CAWTGTGKRDTEAFF
TRBV19 NA NA CASSNGNTGELFF
TRBV10-3 NA NA CATESTDTQYF
TRBV7-9 NA NA CTGTMQENTEAFF
TRBV7-9 NA once CASSPRTPATNEKLFF
TRBV27 TRBD1 NA CASSRDRAVSRTEAFF
TRBV18 NA NA CASSPPGQSSTDTQYF
TRBV11-2 NA NA CASSPGGDSYSGTF